This TCR beta chain emerged from a study of T cell repertoires in cytomegalovirus infection. For the study at large: Recently identified HLA-C-restricted CMV epitopes were used, and well-studied HLA-B-restricted CMV epitopes were used as well. CMV infection and matching HLA type were both indicated by public TCR beta signatures.

Via MiXCR, TCRdb re-called the reads, giving one row per CDR3 protein. This sample carries fewer than 950,000 distinct CDR3 sequences, about 31% of them seen once, and the ten largest clones take around 12%. CDR1 and CDR2 from the germline V gene are MNHNS and SASEGT. This CDR3 contains 14 residues. V dropped 5 bases and J dropped 0 bases, with 11 bases sitting between them. Turning to this clonotype: Its specificity is unknown.

The V and J genes are TRBV6-1 and TRBJ2-7; D remains ambiguous. The clonotype comes from a human donor in good health (CMV status not recorded). Some clones in this sample may be carry-over from other donors' samples. Sequences were derived from cultured CD8+ T cells from PBMCs, sampled from culture after CMV antigen stimulation. The CDR3 spells CASSPWPTSYEQYF. CDR3 DNA sequence: TGTGCCAGCAGTCCATGGCCCACCTCCTACGAGCAGTACTTC.